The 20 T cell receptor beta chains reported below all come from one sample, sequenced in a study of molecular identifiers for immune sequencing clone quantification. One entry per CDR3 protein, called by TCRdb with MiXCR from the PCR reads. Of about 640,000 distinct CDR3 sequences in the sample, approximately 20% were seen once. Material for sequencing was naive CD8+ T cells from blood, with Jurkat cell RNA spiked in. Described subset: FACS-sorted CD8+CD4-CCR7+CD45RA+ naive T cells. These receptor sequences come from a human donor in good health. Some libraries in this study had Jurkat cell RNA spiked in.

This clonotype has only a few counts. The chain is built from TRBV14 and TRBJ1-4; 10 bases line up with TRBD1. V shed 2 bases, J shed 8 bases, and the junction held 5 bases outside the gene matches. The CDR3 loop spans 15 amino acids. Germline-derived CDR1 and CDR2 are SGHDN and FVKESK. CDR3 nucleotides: TGTGCCAGCAGCCAACCGGACAGGGGGGACGAAAAACTGTTTTTT. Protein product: CASSQPDRGDEKLFF.

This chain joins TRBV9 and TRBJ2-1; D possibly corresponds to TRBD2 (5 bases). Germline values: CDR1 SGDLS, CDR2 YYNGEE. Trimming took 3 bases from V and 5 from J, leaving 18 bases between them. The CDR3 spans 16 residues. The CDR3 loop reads CASSAPDSSAHNEQFF. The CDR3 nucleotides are TGTGCCAGCAGCGCCCCGGACTCGAGCGCCCACAATGAGCAGTTCTTC.

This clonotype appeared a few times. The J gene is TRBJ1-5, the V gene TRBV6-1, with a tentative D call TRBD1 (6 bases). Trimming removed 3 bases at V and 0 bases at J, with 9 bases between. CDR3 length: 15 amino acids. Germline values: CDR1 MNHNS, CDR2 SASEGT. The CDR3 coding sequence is TGTGCCAGCAGTGACCGGGACATTAGCAATCAGCCCCAGCATTTT. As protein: CASSDRDISNQPQHF.

The CDR3 spells CASSIVPAGGDEQFF. The CDR3 nucleotides are TGTGCCAGTAGTATAGTTCCGGCCGGCGGCGATGAGCAGTTCTTC. V and J are TRBV19 and TRBJ2-1; no clear D gene. This CDR3 contains 15 residues. The germline gives CDR1 LNHDA, CDR2 SQIVND (reference sequence). V was pared by 1 base and J by 8 bases, with 15 bases between.

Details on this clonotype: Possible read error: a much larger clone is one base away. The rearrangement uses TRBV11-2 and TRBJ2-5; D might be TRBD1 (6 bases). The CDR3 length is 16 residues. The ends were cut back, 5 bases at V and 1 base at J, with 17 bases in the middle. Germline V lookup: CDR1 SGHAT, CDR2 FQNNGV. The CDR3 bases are TGTGCCAGCAGCCTACCTTTGAGGGGGACCCAAGAGACCCAGTACTTC. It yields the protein CASSLPLRGTQETQYF. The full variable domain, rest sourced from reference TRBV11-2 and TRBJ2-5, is EAGVAQSPRYKIIEKRQSVAFWCNPISGHATLYWYQQILGQGPKLLIQFQNNGVVDDSQLPKDRFSAERLKGVDSTLKIQPAKLEDSAVYLCASSLPLRGTQETQYFGPGTRLLVL.

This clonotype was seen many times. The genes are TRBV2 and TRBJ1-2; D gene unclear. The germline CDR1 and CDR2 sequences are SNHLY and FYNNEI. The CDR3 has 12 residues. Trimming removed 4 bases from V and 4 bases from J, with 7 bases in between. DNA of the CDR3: TGTGCCAGCAGTGGGGGTCCCTATGGCTACACCTTC. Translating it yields CASSGGPYGYTF.

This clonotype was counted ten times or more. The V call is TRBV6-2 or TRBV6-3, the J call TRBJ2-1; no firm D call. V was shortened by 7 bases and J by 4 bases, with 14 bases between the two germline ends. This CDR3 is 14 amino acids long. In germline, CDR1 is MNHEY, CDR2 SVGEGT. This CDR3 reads CASNEEGPYNEQFF. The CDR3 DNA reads TGTGCCAGCAATGAAGAAGGGCCATACAATGAGCAGTTCTTC.

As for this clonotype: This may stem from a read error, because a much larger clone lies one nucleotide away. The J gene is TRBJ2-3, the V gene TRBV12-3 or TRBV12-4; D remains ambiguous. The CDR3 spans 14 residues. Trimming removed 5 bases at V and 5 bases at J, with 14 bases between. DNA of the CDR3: TGTGCCAGCAGTCCCGAACTATCCAGAGATACGCAGTATTTT. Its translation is CASSPELSRDTQYF.

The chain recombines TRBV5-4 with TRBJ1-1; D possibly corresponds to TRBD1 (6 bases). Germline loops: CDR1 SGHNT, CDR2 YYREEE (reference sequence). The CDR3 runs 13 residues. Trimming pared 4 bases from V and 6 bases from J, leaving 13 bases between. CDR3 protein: CASSVTGFPEAFF. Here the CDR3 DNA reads TGTGCCAGCAGCGTCACAGGGTTTCCTGAAGCTTTCTTT.

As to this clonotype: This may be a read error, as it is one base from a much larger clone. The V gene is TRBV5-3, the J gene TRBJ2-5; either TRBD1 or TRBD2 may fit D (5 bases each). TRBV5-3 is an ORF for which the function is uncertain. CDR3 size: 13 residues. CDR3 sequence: CASSPRDHETQYF. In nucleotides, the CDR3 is TGTGCCAGCAGCCCCCGGGACCACGAGACCCAGTACTTC.

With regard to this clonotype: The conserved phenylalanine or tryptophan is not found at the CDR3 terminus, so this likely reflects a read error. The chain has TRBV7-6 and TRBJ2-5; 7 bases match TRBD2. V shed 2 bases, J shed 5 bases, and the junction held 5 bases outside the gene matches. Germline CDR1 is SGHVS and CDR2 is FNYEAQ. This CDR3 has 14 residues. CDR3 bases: TGTGCCAGCAGCTTATCGGGGGGTCTCGAGACCCAGTACTCC. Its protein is CASSLSGGLETQYS.

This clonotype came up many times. In nucleotides, the CDR3 is TGCAGTGCTAGAGATCTTACGGCTAGCACAGATACGCAGTATTTT. Translation: CSARDLTASTDTQYF. The gene calls are TRBV20-1 and TRBJ2-3; D uncertain. Germline CDR1 DFQATT, CDR2 SNEGSKA (reference sequence). Trimming stripped 0 bases from V and 0 bases from J, with 10 bases between. This CDR3 contains 15 residues.

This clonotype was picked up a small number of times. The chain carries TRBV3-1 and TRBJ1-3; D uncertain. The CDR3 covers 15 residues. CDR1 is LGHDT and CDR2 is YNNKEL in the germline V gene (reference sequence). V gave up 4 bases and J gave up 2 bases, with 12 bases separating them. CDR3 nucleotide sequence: TGTGCCAGCAGCCCCGCCGCAGCACCTGGAAACACCATATATTTT. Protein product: CASSPAAAPGNTIYF.

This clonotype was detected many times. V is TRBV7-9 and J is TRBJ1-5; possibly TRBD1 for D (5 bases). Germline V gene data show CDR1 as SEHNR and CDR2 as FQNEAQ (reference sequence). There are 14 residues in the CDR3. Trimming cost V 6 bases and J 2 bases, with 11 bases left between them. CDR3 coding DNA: TGTGCCAGCAGTTGGGGGGTCGGCAATCAGCCCCAGCATTTT. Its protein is CASSWGVGNQPQHF.

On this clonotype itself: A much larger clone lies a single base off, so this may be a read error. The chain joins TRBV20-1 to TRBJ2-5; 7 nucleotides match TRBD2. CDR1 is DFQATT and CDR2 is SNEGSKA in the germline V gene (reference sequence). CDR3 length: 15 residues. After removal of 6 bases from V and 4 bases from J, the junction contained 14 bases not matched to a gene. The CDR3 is CSAHGELAVRETQYF. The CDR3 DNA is TGCAGTGCCCACGGAGAGCTAGCGGTCCGAGAGACCCAGTACTTC.

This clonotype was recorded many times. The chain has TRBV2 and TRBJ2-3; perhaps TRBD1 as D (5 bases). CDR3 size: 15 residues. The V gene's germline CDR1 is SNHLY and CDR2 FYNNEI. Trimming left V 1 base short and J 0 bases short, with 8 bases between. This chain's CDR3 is CASSEVTDSTDTQYF. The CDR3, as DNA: TGTGCCAGCAGTGAAGTGACAGATAGCACAGATACGCAGTATTTT. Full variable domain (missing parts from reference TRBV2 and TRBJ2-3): EPEVTQTPSHQVTQMGQEVILRCVPISNHLYFYWYRQILGQKVEFLVSFYNNEISEKSEIFDDQFSVERPDGSNFTLKIRSTKLEDSAMYFCASSEVTDSTDTQYFGPGTRLTVL.

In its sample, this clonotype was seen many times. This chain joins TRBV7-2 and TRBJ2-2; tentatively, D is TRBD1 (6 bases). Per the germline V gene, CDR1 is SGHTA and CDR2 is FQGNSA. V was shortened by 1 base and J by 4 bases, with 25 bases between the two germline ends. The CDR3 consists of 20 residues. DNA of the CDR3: TGTGCCAGCAGCTTAGGGAACCGTAACCGGGACAACTGGGGCACCGGGGAGCTGTTTTTT. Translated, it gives CASSLGNRNRDNWGTGELFF.

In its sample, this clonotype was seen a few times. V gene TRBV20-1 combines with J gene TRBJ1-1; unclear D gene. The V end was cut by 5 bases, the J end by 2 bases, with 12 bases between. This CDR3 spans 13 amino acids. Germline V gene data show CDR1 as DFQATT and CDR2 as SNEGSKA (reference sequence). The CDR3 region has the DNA TGCAGTGCTCGACCCCGAGGCAACACTGAAGCTTTCTTT. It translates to CSARPRGNTEAFF.

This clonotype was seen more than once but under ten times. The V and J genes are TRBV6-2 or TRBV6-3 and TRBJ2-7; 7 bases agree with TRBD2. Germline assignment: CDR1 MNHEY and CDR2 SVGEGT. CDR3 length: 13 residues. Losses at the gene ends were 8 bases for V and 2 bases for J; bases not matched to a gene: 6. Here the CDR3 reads CASAAGRAYEQYF. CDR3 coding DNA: TGTGCCAGCGCAGCGGGGAGAGCCTACGAGCAGTACTTC.

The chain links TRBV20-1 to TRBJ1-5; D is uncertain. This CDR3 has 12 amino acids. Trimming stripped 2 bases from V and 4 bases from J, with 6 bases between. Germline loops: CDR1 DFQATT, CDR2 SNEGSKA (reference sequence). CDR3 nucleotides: TGCAGTGCTAGAACGCGAAATCAGCCCCAGCATTTT. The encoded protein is CSARTRNQPQHF.